The rows below give T cell receptor beta chains drawn from one sample of a study of cytomegalovirus exposure and HLA in healthy donors. The data were produced by immunoSEQ multiplex PCR, yet TCRdb's version contains in-frame clones alone and is incomplete. The sample has about 94,000 clones, over 60% seen once. The sequenced sample was PBMCs. The receptors originated from a man aged 25 to 40 in good health and CMV-seronegative. The CDR3 runs from the conserved cysteine through the conserved F or W. Each record gives: V gene, CDR3 protein.

>TRBV5-1
CASSLGLTDSSYNEQFF
>TRBV7-6
CASSGGANSGNTIYF
>TRBV19
CASSIPGDGYTF
>TRBV4-2
CASSQGTASDSYEQYF
>TRBV5-5
CASSFPAGTQYF
>TRBV7-6
CASSLVPRGIYSGNQPQHF
>TRBV7-3
CASSLEAFSYNEQFF
>TRBV7-3
CASSLRQGAGSPLHF
>TRBV9
CASSSTTGELFF
>TRBV18
CASSRGQGGILGNTEAFF
>TRBV7-9
CASSQEQGTNYGYTF
>TRBV5-1
CASSWDWDRDYGYTF
>TRBV13
CASSLGTPNTGELFF
>TRBV20-1
CSARDAAELFF
>TRBV6-4
CASTKEGAGEQFF
>TRBV7-3
CASSLNPGGVTDTQYF
>TRBV11-2
CASSFRTGRSYEQYF
>TRBV7-8
CASSLSAGKYGYTF
>TRBV27
CASSADRGDSGANVLTF
>TRBV9
CASSVGTTQETQYF
>TRBV11-2
CASSSLGLYEQYF
>TRBV15
CATSSGGGTSAFF
>TRBV5-1
CASSLDPGMTAGANVLTF
>TRBV27
CASSLSPDDPGTRCARCSETQYF
>TRBV30
CAWSDGTSTDTQYF
>TRBV28
CASSLRTPFEQYF
>TRBV7-2
CASSPLREQYF
>TRBV28
CASSTDSSYEQYF
>TRBV9
CASSVSTGGSSPLHF
>TRBV19
CASRRGQGANEKLFF
>TRBV7-9
CSSSLDGTKEDF
>TRBV25-1
CASRGDGYYEQYF
>TRBV7-6
CASSLSPGSEQYF
>TRBV10-3
CAISAKEPVNEKLFF
>TRBV9
CASSRQGAEDTQYF
>TRBV7-8
CASSSYSGAIYEQYF
>TRBV2
CASNQQGGAPGANVLTF
>TRBV5-6
CASSLGTPLGELFF
>TRBV10-3
CAISEGRDRSKSSTDTQYF
>TRBV7-6
CASSFLGQSSYEQYF
>TRBV11-2
CASSRGTGEGHIQYF
>TRBV7-7
CASSSRLAGDDNEQFF
>TRBV7-6
CASSLVQGAGYEQYF
>TRBV11-1
CASSFRLAGGQYEQYF
>TRBV9
CASSPGQGGEQYF